The present T cell receptor (beta chain) was sequenced within a study of blood T cell repertoires in COVID-19. Study details: COVID-19 samples collected from the United States, Italy and Spain covered acute and convalescent phases.

The V end was cut by 0 bases, the J end by 3 bases, with 9 bases between. This CDR3 is built from 15 residues. From germline, CDR1 is SGHNT and CDR2 YYREEE (reference sequence). Repertoires were generated with immunoSEQ multiplex PCR, while TCRdb's copy carries only in-frame clones and drops some. The sample consists of about 270,000 clones, roughly 85% of them appearing once. The sample taken for sequencing was peripheral blood. This clonotype was obtained from a human donor in a cohort sampled during active COVID-19. This chain uses TRBV5-4 with TRBJ1-4, with D perhaps TRBD1 (6 bases). DNA of the CDR3: TGTGCCAGCAGCTTGGAAACAGGGCCTAATGAAAAACTGTTTTTT. Protein product: CASSLETGPNEKLFF.